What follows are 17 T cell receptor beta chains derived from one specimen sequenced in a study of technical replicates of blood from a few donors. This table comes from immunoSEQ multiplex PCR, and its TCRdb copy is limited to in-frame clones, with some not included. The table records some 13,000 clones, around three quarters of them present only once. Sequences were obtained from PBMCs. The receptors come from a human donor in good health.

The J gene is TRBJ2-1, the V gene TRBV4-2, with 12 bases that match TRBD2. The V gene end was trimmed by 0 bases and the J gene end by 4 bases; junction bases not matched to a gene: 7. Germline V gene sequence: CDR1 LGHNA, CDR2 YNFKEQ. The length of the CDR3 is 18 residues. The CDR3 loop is CASSQENVGLAGYNEQFF. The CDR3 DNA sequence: TGTGCCAGCAGCCAAGAAAATGTGGGACTAGCGGGTTACAATGAGCAGTTCTTC.

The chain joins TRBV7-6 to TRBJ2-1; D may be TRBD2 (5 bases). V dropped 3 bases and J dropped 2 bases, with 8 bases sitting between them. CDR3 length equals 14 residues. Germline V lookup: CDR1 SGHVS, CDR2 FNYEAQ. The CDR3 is CASSLGRTYNEQFF. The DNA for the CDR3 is TGTGCCAGCAGCTTGGGGAGAACCTACAATGAGCAGTTCTTC. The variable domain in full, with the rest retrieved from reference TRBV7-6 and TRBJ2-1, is GAGVSQSPRYKVTKRGQDVALRCDPISGHVSLYWYRQALGQGPEFLTYFNYEAQQDKSGLPNDRFSAERPEGSISTLTIQRTEQRDSAMYRCASSLGRTYNEQFFGPGTRLTVL.

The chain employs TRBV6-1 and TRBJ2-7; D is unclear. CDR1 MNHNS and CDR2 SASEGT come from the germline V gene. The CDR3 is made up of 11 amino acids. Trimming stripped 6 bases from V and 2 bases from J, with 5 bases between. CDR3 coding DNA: TGTGCCAGCAGCCCCGCCTACGAGCAGTACTTC. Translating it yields CASSPAYEQYF.

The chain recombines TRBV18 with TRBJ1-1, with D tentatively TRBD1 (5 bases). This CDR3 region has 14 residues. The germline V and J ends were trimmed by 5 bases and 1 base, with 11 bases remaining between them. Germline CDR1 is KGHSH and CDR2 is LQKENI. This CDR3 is CASSSTGENTEAFF. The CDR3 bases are TGTGCCAGCTCATCAACGGGGGAGAACACTGAAGCTTTCTTT.

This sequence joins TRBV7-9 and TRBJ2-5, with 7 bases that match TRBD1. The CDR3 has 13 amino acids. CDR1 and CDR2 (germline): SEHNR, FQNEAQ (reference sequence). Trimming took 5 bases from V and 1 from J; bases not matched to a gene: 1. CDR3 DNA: TGTGCCAGCAGCGGGGACAGCCAAGAGACCCAGTACTTC. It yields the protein CASSGDSQETQYF.

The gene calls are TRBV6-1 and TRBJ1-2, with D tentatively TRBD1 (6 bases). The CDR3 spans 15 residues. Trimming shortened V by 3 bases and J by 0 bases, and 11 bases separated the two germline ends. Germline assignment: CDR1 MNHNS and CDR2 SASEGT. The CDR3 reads CASSDRQAANYGYTF. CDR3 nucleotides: TGTGCCAGCAGTGACCGACAGGCAGCTAACTATGGCTACACCTTC.

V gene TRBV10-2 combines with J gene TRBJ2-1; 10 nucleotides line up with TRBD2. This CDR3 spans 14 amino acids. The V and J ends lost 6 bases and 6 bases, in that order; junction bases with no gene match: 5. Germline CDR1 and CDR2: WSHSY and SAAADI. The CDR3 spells CASRPGLATNEQFF. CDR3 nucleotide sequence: TGCGCCAGCAGACCGGGACTAGCGACCAATGAGCAGTTCTTC.

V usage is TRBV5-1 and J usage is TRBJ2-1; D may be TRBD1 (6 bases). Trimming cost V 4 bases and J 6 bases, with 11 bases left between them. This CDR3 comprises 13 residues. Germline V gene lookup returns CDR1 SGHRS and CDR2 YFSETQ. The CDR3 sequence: CASSEGQTNEQFF. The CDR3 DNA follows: TGCGCCAGCAGCGAGGGACAAACCAATGAGCAGTTCTTC.

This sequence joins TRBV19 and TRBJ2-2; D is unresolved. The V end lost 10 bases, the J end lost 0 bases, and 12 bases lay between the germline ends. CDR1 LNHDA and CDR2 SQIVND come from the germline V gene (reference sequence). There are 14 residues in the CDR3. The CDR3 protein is CAMRKETNTGELFF. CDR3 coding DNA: TGTGCCATGAGGAAAGAGACGAACACCGGGGAGCTGTTTTTT.

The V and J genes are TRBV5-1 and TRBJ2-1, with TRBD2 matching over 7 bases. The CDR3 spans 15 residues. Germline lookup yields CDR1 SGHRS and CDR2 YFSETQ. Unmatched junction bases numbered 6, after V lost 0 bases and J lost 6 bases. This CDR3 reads CASSLVAGTTNEQFF. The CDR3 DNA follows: TGCGCCAGCAGCTTGGTAGCGGGTACAACCAATGAGCAGTTCTTC.

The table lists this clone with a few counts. The CDR3 sequence: CSVLPIGETQYF. The DNA of the CDR3 is TGCAGCGTTCTCCCGATCGGAGAGACCCAGTACTTC. The chain recombines TRBV29-1 with TRBJ2-5; D uncertain. Germline loops: CDR1 SQVTM, CDR2 ANQGSEA. Trimming left V 5 bases short and J 4 bases short, with 11 bases between. CDR3 length equals 12 residues.

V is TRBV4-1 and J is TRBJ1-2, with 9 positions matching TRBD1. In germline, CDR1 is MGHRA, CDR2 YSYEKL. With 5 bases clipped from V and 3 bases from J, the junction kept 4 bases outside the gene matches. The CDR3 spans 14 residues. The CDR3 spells CASSDDRGDYGYTF. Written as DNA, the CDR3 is TGCGCCAGCAGCGACGACAGGGGGGACTATGGCTACACCTTC.

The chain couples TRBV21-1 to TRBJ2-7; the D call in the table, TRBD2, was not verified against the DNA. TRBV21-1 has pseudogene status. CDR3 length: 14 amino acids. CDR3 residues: CASSRGRANYEQYF. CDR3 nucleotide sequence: TGTGCCAGCAGCAGAGGGAGGGCGAACTACGAGCAGTACTTC.

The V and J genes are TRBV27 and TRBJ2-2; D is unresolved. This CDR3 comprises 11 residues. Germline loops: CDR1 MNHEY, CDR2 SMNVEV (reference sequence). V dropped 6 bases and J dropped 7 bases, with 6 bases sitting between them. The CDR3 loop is CASSPGGELFF. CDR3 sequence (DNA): TGTGCCAGCAGCCCGGGCGGGGAGCTGTTTTTT.

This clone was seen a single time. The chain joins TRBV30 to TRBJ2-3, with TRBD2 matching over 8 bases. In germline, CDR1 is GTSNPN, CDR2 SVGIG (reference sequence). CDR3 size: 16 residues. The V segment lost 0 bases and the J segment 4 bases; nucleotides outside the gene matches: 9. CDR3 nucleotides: TGTGCCTGGAGTGTACTGAGCGGGAGTAGTGCAGATACGCAGTATTTT. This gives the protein CAWSVLSGSSADTQYF.

CDR3 protein: CASSGQVLLEGYTF. The CDR3 bases are TGTGCCAGCAGCGGACAGGTTTTGCTAGAGGGCTACACCTTC. V is TRBV13 and J is TRBJ1-2, with TRBD1 matching over 7 bases. Germline CDR1 is PRHDT and CDR2 is FYEKMQ (reference sequence). Losses at the gene ends were 5 bases for V and 8 bases for J; bases not matched to a gene: 11. CDR3 length: 14 amino acids.

The CDR3 sequence is CAISSGQNTEAFF. CDR3 sequence (DNA): TGTGCCATCAGCTCGGGACAAAACACTGAAGCTTTCTTT. This rearrangement joins TRBV10-3 to TRBJ1-1; D may be TRBD1 (6 bases). Between the trimmed V and J ends, which lost 6 bases and 2 bases, there was a span of 10 bases. In germline, CDR1 is ENHRY, CDR2 SYGVKD. The CDR3 runs 13 residues.